This entry lists 18 T cell receptor beta chains sequenced from one sample in a study of T cell repertoires in cytomegalovirus infection. These receptors have no known antigen. TCRdb called the reads again in MiXCR, with one record for every CDR3 protein. This sample yields just over 450,000 distinct CDR3 sequences, of which approximately 46% are seen a single time; roughly two fifths belongs to the top ten. The source was cultured PBMCs, collected from culture after CMV antigen stimulation. These receptor sequences come from a human donor in good health (CMV status not recorded). Some clones in this sample may be carry-over from other donors' samples.

This clonotype has more than one count but fewer than ten. J is TRBJ2-7 and V is TRBV5-5; the match to TRBD2 covers 7 bases. Germline trimming cut 0 bases from V and 3 bases from J; bases unmatched to any gene: 3. The germline CDR1 and CDR2 sequences are SGHKS and YYEKEE (reference sequence). The CDR3 covers 14 residues. The DNA for the CDR3 is TGTGCCAGCAGCTTGGGACTAGCATTCTACGAGCAGTACTTC. Amino acids: CASSLGLAFYEQYF.

This clonotype was picked up a small number of times. The chain uses TRBV11-2 and TRBJ2-1; no reliable D call. CDR1 and CDR2 (germline): SGHAT, FQNNGV. Deletions cut 1 base from V and 0 bases from J, with 10 bases between. The CDR3 contains 16 residues. Here the CDR3 DNA reads TGTGCCAGCAGCTTAGGGTTTAGGAGCTCCTACAATGAGCAGTTCTTC. This codes for CASSLGFRSSYNEQFF.

The chain has TRBV20-1 and TRBJ1-5, with TRBD1 matching 7 bases. Germline assignment: CDR1 DFQATT and CDR2 SNEGSKA (reference sequence). The CDR3 covers 12 residues. Unmatched junction bases numbered 5, after V lost 6 bases and J lost 6 bases. The CDR3 protein is CSASDRAQPQHF. The CDR3 nucleotides are TGCAGTGCAAGCGACAGGGCTCAGCCCCAGCATTTT.

The chain employs TRBV20-1 and TRBJ2-3, with 8 bases lining up with TRBD2. There are 17 residues in the CDR3. Germline assignment: CDR1 DFQATT and CDR2 SNEGSKA (reference sequence). J lost 2 bases, V lost 0 bases, and 10 bases had no gene match. The CDR3 reads CSARDVYLAGPTDTQYF. The CDR3, as DNA: TGCAGTGCTAGAGATGTCTACCTAGCGGGCCCCACAGATACGCAGTATTTT.

This clonotype was seen more than once but under ten times. V usage is TRBV7-2 and J usage is TRBJ1-5; TRBD1 matches at 8 bases. The CDR3 runs to 13 residues. The germline V gene encodes CDR1 SGHTA and CDR2 FQGNSA. V shed 5 bases and J 5 bases; nucleotides not matched to a gene: 2. The CDR3 loop reads CASSVQGDQPQHF. CDR3 in DNA: TGTGCCAGCAGCGTACAGGGGGATCAGCCCCAGCATTTT.

This clonotype was seen a handful of times. The V call is TRBV7-9, the J call TRBJ2-3; the match to TRBD2 covers 7 bases. CDR3 length: 16 residues. Germline V gene sequence: CDR1 SEHNR, CDR2 FQNEAQ (reference sequence). Trimming removed 3 bases from V and 5 bases from J; junction bases left unmatched: 11. The CDR3, as DNA: TGTGCCAGCAGCTTCAGAGGGAGGGCCTGGGAAGATACGCAGTATTTT. Protein product: CASSFRGRAWEDTQYF.

CDR3 in amino acids: CASSLPGEDTQYF. CDR3 sequence (DNA): TGTGCCAGCAGCTTACCTGGGGAAGATACGCAGTATTTT. The chain recombines TRBV7-2 with TRBJ2-3; D remains ambiguous. This CDR3 has 13 residues. Trimming took off 2 bases at V and 5 bases at J, with 8 bases between the two ends. CDR1 and CDR2 (germline): SGHTA, FQGNSA.

This clonotype was detected only a few times. Here the CDR3 DNA reads TGTGCCAGCAGCTTAGCTAGCGGGGGGGGCTCAGGCCAGTTCTTC. Translated, it gives CASSLASGGGSGQFF. V usage is TRBV7-2 and J usage is TRBJ2-1; 11 bases align to TRBD2. The CDR3 runs 15 residues. Germline values: CDR1 SGHTA, CDR2 FQGNSA. V lost 0 bases to trimming and J lost 13 bases; unmatched junction nucleotides: 8. Based on the CDR3 plus reference TRBV7-2 and TRBJ2-1, the full variable domain is GAGVSQSPSNKVTEKGKDVELRCDPISGHTALYWYRQSLGQGLEFLIYFQGNSAPDKSGLPSDRFSAERTGGSVSTLTIQRTQQEDSAVYLCASSLASGGGSGQFFGPGTRLTVL.

This clonotype showed up just a few times. The V call is TRBV7-2, the J call TRBJ2-6; 7 bases match TRBD1. J was trimmed by 2 bases and V by 3 bases; bases with no gene match: 13. Germline CDR1 and CDR2: SGHTA and FQGNSA. The CDR3 is made up of 19 amino acids. The DNA of the CDR3 is TGTGCCAGCAGCTTCAGACAGGGTCCCCTCCCGGCTGGGGCCAACGTCCTGACTTTC. Translating it yields CASSFRQGPLPAGANVLTF.

The rearrangement uses TRBV27 and TRBJ1-1; the D is unclear. V gave up 1 base and J gave up 1 base, with 7 bases separating them. This CDR3 comprises 14 residues. Germline-derived CDR1 and CDR2 are MNHEY and SMNVEV (reference sequence). The chain's CDR3 is CASSLFSANTEAFF. CDR3 bases: TGTGCCAGCAGTTTATTTTCGGCGAACACTGAAGCTTTCTTT.

This chain links TRBV11-2 with TRBJ2-5, with 7 bases that match TRBD2. The junction had 10 bases not matched to a gene; V was cut back by 3 bases and J by 6 bases. CDR1 and CDR2 (germline): SGHAT, FQNNGV. The CDR3 is 15 residues long. CDR3 sequence reads: CASSFDGRTTQTQYF. DNA of the CDR3: TGTGCCAGCAGCTTCGACGGGAGGACGACCCAGACCCAGTACTTC.

This clonotype showed up just a few times. The DNA of the CDR3 is TGTGCCAGCAGCACCTTTCGGGAGCCCCAGCATTTT. Protein sequence: CASSTFREPQHF. The V call is TRBV7-2, the J call TRBJ1-5; D not resolved. V gave up 5 bases and J gave up 8 bases, with 10 bases separating them. The CDR3 has 12 residues. CDR1 is SGHTA and CDR2 is FQGNSA in the germline V gene.

This chain connects TRBV7-9 to TRBJ1-1; D ambiguous. V lost 0 bases, J lost 2 bases, and 22 bases lay in between. CDR1 and CDR2 from the germline V gene are SEHNR and FQNEAQ (reference sequence). CDR3 length: 19 amino acids. CDR3 sequence reads: CASSLAGISRVGINTEAFF. The CDR3 nucleotides read TGTGCCAGCAGCTTAGCCGGAATCAGCAGAGTAGGGATTAACACTGAAGCTTTCTTT.

J is TRBJ1-1 and V is TRBV7-2; D remains ambiguous. V was shortened by 1 base and J by 2 bases, with 14 bases between the two germline ends. The germline CDR1 and CDR2 sequences are SGHTA and FQGNSA. The length of the CDR3 is 16 residues. CDR3 residues: CASSLGYTFYNTEAFF. CDR3 nucleotides: TGTGCCAGCAGCTTAGGGTACACCTTTTATAACACTGAAGCTTTCTTT.

The chain carries TRBV18 and TRBJ2-1, with D tentatively TRBD1 (7 bases). V was trimmed by 11 bases and J by 4 bases, leaving 18 bases between them. This CDR3 contains 14 residues. Germline-derived CDR1 and CDR2 are KGHSH and LQKENI. CDR3 sequence (DNA): TGTGCCTCCAGGGCGGGACAGCCTTACAATGAGCAGTTCTTC. Residues: CASRAGQPYNEQFF.

The count of this clonotype is one. V usage is TRBV27 and J usage is TRBJ2-3; D is ambiguous. With 4 bases removed from V and 1 base from J, the gap between germline ends came to 24 bases. The length of the CDR3 is 19 residues. Per the germline V gene, CDR1 is MNHEY and CDR2 is SMNVEV (reference sequence). Written as DNA, the CDR3 is TGTGCCAGCAGTTCCCTCATCGCCCCAGGTACCCAGGGCACAGATACGCAGTATTTT. It yields the protein CASSSLIAPGTQGTDTQYF.

V gene TRBV4-3 combines with J gene TRBJ2-3; D is undetermined. The ends were cut back, 1 base at V and 1 base at J, with 12 bases in the middle. Germline lookup yields CDR1 LGHNA and CDR2 YSLEER. The CDR3 is made up of 16 amino acids. The CDR3, as DNA: TGCGCCAGCAGCCAAGTACGTCCAGACCGCACAGATACGCAGTATTTT. Its translation: CASSQVRPDRTDTQYF.

The rearrangement uses TRBV6-6 and TRBJ2-3; D assignment may be TRBD1 or TRBD2 (6 bases each). Trimming took 6 bases from V and 3 from J, leaving 19 bases between them. Germline loops: CDR1 MNHNY, CDR2 SVGAGI (reference sequence). This CDR3 comprises 16 residues. The CDR3 nucleotides read TGTGCCAGCAGCCGGTCGGGGGCCGGGCATACAGATACGCAGTATTTT. This sequence encodes CASSRSGAGHTDTQYF.